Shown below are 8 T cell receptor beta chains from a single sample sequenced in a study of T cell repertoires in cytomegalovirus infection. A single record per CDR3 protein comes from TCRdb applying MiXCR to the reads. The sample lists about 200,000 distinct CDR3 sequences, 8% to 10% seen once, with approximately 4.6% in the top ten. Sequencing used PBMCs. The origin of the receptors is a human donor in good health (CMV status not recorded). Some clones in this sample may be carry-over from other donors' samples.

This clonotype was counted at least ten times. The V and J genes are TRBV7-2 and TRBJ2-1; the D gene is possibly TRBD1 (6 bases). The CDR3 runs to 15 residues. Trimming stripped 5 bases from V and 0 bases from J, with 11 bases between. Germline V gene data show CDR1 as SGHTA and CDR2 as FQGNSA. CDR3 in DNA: TGTGCCAGCAGCCCACAGGACAGCTCCTACAATGAGCAGTTCTTC. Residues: CASSPQDSSYNEQFF.

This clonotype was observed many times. DNA of the CDR3: TGTGCCAGCAGTTACTATACCGGGACAGGGTCCCACGAGCAGTACTTC. Translation: CASSYYTGTGSHEQYF. This chain joins TRBV6-2 or TRBV6-3 and TRBJ2-7; 9 nucleotides align to TRBD1. With 1 base clipped from V and 5 bases from J, the junction kept 9 bases outside the gene matches. The CDR3 sequence is 16 residues long. CDR1 and CDR2 (germline): MNHEY, SVGEGT.

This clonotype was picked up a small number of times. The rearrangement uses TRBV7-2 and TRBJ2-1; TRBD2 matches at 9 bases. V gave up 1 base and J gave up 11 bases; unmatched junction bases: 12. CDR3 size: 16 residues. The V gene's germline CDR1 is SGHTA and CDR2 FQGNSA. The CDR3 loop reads CASSLGGRAAVIKQFF. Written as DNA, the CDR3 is TGTGCCAGCAGCTTAGGCGGGAGGGCCGCCGTGATAAAGCAGTTCTTC.

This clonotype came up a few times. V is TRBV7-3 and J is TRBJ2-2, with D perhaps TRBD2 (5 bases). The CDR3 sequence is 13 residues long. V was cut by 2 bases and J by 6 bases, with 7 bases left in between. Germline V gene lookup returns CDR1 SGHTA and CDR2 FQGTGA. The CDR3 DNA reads TGTGCCAGCAGCTTAGAGGGATCCGGGGAGCTGTTTTTT. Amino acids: CASSLEGSGELFF.

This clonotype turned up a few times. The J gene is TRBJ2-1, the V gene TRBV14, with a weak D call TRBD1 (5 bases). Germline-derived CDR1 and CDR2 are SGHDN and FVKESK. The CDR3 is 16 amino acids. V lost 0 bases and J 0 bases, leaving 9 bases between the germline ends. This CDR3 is CASSQDAGPSYNEQFF. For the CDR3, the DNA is TGTGCCAGCAGCCAAGATGCAGGGCCCTCCTACAATGAGCAGTTCTTC.

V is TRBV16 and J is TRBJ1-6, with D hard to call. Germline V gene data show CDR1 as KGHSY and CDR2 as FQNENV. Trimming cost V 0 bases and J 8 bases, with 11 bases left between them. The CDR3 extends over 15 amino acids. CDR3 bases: TGTGCCAGCAGCCAATCGTGGAATGGAGATTCACCCCTCCACTTT. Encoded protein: CASSQSWNGDSPLHF.

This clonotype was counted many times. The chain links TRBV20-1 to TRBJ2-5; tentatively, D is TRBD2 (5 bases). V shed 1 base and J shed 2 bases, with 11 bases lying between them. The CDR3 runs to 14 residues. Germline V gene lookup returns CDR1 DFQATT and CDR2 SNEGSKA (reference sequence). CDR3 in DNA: TGCAGTGCTAGAGGGGGAGATCGACAAGAGACCCAGTACTTC. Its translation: CSARGGDRQETQYF.

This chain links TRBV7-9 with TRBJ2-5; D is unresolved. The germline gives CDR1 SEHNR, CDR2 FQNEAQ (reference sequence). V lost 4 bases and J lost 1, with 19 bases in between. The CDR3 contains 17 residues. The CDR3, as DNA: TGTGCCAGCAGCTATTTACCCCCCGGCAGGAGCCAAGAGACCCAGTACTTC. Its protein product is CASSYLPPGRSQETQYF.